This T cell receptor (beta chain) was identified during a study of cytomegalovirus exposure and HLA in healthy donors. Study results and limitations: Most of the TCR beta V segments (in an earlier analysis) were productive either about 87% or about 30% of the time. Association with HLA alleles at 0.05 false discovery rate was found for approximately 18,000 TCR beta sequences in a later analysis. There were reportedly fewer N-insertions in an Asian-associated ancestry cluster than the roughly 610-donor mean, in a later analysis.

On this clone itself: Antigen unknown.

Both 60 Vbeta primers and 13 Jbeta primers went into the PCR. Measured with immunoSEQ multiplex PCR; TCRdb has only the in-frame clones, and not every one. The sample lists 150,000 to 200,000 clones, around three quarters seen once, with about 2% in the top ten. Between the trimmed V and J ends, which lost 8 bases and 8 bases, there was a span of 12 bases. Germline V gene data show CDR1 as LNHDA and CDR2 as SQIVND (reference sequence). This CDR3 contains 11 residues. Sequencing input: PBMCs. The sequence came from a woman aged 30 to 39 in good health and CMV-seropositive. The V call is TRBV19, the J call TRBJ1-2; D not resolved. In DNA form, the CDR3 reads TGTGCCAGTTCCGAGGGATGGGGCTACACCTTC. The encoded protein is CASSEGWGYTF.